The 30 T cell receptor beta chains reported below all come from one sample, sequenced in a study of early T cells in non-severe SARS-CoV-2 infection. A single record per CDR3 protein comes from TCRdb applying MiXCR to the 5' RACE reads. The sample comprises roughly 90,000 distinct CDR3 sequences, approximately 14% of which are singletons, and about 6.1% rests with the top ten. The sample consisted of whole blood. The source is an adult who was a healthcare worker with PCR-confirmed SARS-CoV-2 infection or an uninfected control (not recorded which).

The CDR3: CASSSTSVNYNEQFF. The CDR3 region has the DNA TGTGCCAGCAGCTCTACTAGCGTAAACTACAATGAGCAGTTCTTC. The gene calls are TRBV11-2 and TRBJ2-1, with TRBD2 identical over 7 bases. V dropped 4 bases and J dropped 3; count of bases not matched to a gene: 6. The CDR3 extends over 15 amino acids. CDR1 and CDR2 (germline): SGHAT, FQNNGV.

This clonotype was seen a few times. V gene TRBV11-1 combines with J gene TRBJ2-1; 8 nucleotides agree with TRBD1. CDR3 length: 16 amino acids. The V segment lost 5 bases and the J segment 0 bases; nucleotides outside the gene matches: 6. Germline assignment: CDR1 SGHAT and CDR2 FQDESV (reference sequence). The CDR3 DNA reads as TGTGCCAGCAGCCGGACAGGGTACGGCTCCTACAATGAGCAGTTCTTC. This codes for CASSRTGYGSYNEQFF.

V usage is TRBV24-1 and J usage is TRBJ2-3; TRBD1 is a possible D gene (6 bases). V lost 4 bases and J 3 bases, leaving 13 bases between the germline ends. This CDR3 spans 15 amino acids. Looked up from germline, CDR1 is KGHDR and CDR2 is SFDVKD. CDR3 region: CATSDPSRGTDTQYF. The CDR3 DNA is TGTGCCACCAGTGACCCGAGTAGGGGGACAGATACGCAGTATTTT.

The table lists this clonotype with a few counts. The V and J genes are TRBV29-1 and TRBJ1-2; no reliable D call. V lost 3 bases and J lost 7, with 12 bases in between. The CDR3 totals 12 residues. Per the germline V gene, CDR1 is SQVTM and CDR2 is ANQGSEA. The CDR3 reads CSVESDLAGYTF. The CDR3 DNA reads TGCAGCGTTGAGTCGGACTTGGCTGGCTACACCTTC. Full variable domain (rest looked up from reference TRBV29-1 and TRBJ1-2): SAVISQKPSRDICQRGTSLTIQCQVDSQVTMMFWYRQQPGQSLTLIATANQGSEATYESGFVIDKFPISRPNLTFSTLTVSNMSPEDSSIYLCSVESDLAGYTFGSGTRLTVV.

This chain joins TRBV24-1 and TRBJ2-2; 8 bases are shared with TRBD1. The CDR3 sequence is 17 residues long. Germline CDR1 reads KGHDR; CDR2 reads SFDVKD. J lost 3 bases, V lost 5 bases, and 10 bases had no gene match. The CDR3 loop reads CATSAPPGQGYTGELFF. CDR3 in DNA: TGTGCCACCAGTGCCCCGCCCGGACAGGGATACACCGGGGAGCTGTTTTTT.

This clonotype was counted only a few times. The DNA for the CDR3 is TGTGCCAGCAGCTTGGCTCGGGGCTTGGGTGAGCAGTTCTTC. Its protein product is CASSLARGLGEQFF. The chain carries TRBV5-4 and TRBJ2-1; the D call may be TRBD1 or TRBD2 (5 bases each). Trimming left V 0 bases short and J 9 bases short, with 13 bases between. Germline loops: CDR1 SGHNT, CDR2 YYREEE (reference sequence). The CDR3 is made up of 14 amino acids. Complete variable domain (other parts from reference TRBV5-4 and TRBJ2-1): ETGVTQSPTHLIKTRGQQVTLRCSSQSGHNTVSWYQQALGQGPQFIFQYYREEENGRGNFPPRFSGLQFPNYSSELNVNALELDDSALYLCASSLARGLGEQFFGPGTRLTVL.

J is TRBJ2-3 and V is TRBV2; 9 bases line up with TRBD2. V trimming: 3 bases; J trimming: 0 bases; junction bases outside the gene matches: 4. Per the germline V gene, CDR1 is SNHLY and CDR2 is FYNNEI. This CDR3 has 16 residues. The CDR3 loop is CASSEKAGGSTDTQYF. CDR3 coding DNA: TGTGCCAGCAGTGAGAAAGCGGGGGGTAGCACAGATACGCAGTATTTT.

This sequence joins TRBV28 and TRBJ1-1; 9 bases align to TRBD1. The ends lost 3 bases at V and 3 bases at J; junction bases unmatched: 5. The CDR3 totals 15 residues. Germline CDR1 is MDHEN and CDR2 is SYDVKM. The DNA of the CDR3 is TGTGCCAGCAGTTTCCCTGGACAGGGGCACACTGAAGCTTTCTTT. It yields the protein CASSFPGQGHTEAFF. Combining the CDR3 with reference TRBV28 and TRBJ1-1 gives the whole variable domain DVKVTQSSRYLVKRTGEKVFLECVQDMDHENMFWYRQDPGLGLRLIYFSYDVKMKEKGDIPEGYSVSREKKERFSLILESASTNQTSMYLCASSFPGQGHTEAFFGQGTRLTVV.

In this sample, this clonotype turned up a few times. This chain joins TRBV28 and TRBJ1-1; D not certain. Deletions cut 7 bases from V and 6 bases from J, with 6 bases between. In germline, CDR1 is MDHEN, CDR2 SYDVKM. The CDR3 is made up of 10 amino acids. The CDR3 loop is CASMSAEAFF. In DNA, the CDR3 is TGTGCCAGCATGAGTGCTGAAGCTTTCTTT.

The chain has TRBV10-3 and TRBJ2-5; D is unclear. Per the germline V gene, CDR1 is ENHRY and CDR2 is SYGVKD. The CDR3 spans 12 residues. V lost 0 bases to trimming and J lost 5 bases, with 4 bases between them. CDR3 DNA: TGTGCCATCAGTGAGTCGAAGGAGACCCAGTACTTC. Its protein is CAISESKETQYF.

The gene calls are TRBV4-2 and TRBJ2-3, with unresolved D. The CDR3 consists of 16 residues. Germline CDR1 is LGHNA and CDR2 is YNFKEQ. Trimming removed 0 bases from V and 5 bases from J, with 15 bases in between. The CDR3 DNA reads as TGTGCCAGCAGCCAAGATACCCAAGCAGTGGGAGATACGCAGTATTTT. It encodes CASSQDTQAVGDTQYF.

The chain joins TRBV9 to TRBJ1-2, with D unresolved. The length of the CDR3 is 12 residues. Per the germline V gene, CDR1 is SGDLS and CDR2 is YYNGEE. V was pared by 4 bases and J by 7 bases, with 11 bases between. CDR3 sequence reads: CASSHPRVGYTF. The CDR3 region has the DNA TGTGCCAGCAGCCACCCCCGGGTTGGCTACACCTTC.

This clonotype was seen a handful of times. As DNA, the CDR3 is TGCAGCGTTGGACAGGCTGCCTACGAGCAGTACTTC. Encoded protein: CSVGQAAYEQYF. The chain is built from TRBV29-1 and TRBJ2-7; D is perhaps TRBD1 (6 bases). Germline V gene lookup returns CDR1 SQVTM and CDR2 ANQGSEA. V lost 4 bases and J lost 2, with 9 bases in between. This CDR3 is 12 amino acids long.

This chain joins TRBV4-3 and TRBJ1-5; D might be TRBD1 (6 bases). The CDR3 totals 14 residues. V lost 0 bases and J lost 6, with 9 bases in between. Germline CDR1 LGHNA, CDR2 YSLEER. The CDR3 reads CASSQDTGIQPQHF. The CDR3 DNA is TGCGCCAGCAGCCAAGATACAGGGATTCAGCCCCAGCATTTT.

This rearrangement joins TRBV7-8 to TRBJ1-1; a possible D gene is TRBD1 (6 bases). V lost 5 bases, J lost 0 bases, and 10 bases lay in between. CDR1 and CDR2 (germline): SGHVS, FQNEAQ. This CDR3 region has 14 residues. Here the CDR3 reads CASSPGTMNTEAFF. CDR3 nucleotide sequence: TGTGCCAGCAGCCCGGGGACAATGAACACTGAAGCTTTCTTT. Full variable domain (remainder filled in from reference TRBV7-8 and TRBJ1-1): GAGVSQSPRYKVAKRGQDVALRCDPISGHVSLFWYQQALGQGPEFLTYFQNEAQLDKSGLPSDRFFAERPEGSVSTLKIQRTQQEDSAVYLCASSPGTMNTEAFFGQGTRLTVV.

The sample holds many counts of this clonotype. The chain uses TRBV9 and TRBJ2-7, with D tentatively TRBD1 or TRBD2 (5 bases each). Germline CDR1 and CDR2: SGDLS and YYNGEE. V lost 7 bases, J lost 3 bases, and 23 bases lay in between. The CDR3 extends over 16 amino acids. CDR3 nucleotides: TGTGCCAGCGGATTTAAAGGTGGAACAGGAGGCTACGAGCAGTACTTC. As protein: CASGFKGGTGGYEQYF.

The rearrangement joins TRBV10-1 to TRBJ2-3; 7 nucleotides match TRBD1. Germline V lookup: CDR1 WNHNN, CDR2 SYGVQD (reference sequence). The V gene end was trimmed by 6 bases and the J gene end by 6 bases; junction bases not matched to a gene: 6. CDR3 size: 13 residues. CDR3 sequence: CASRRTGSDTQYF. DNA of the CDR3: TGCGCCAGCAGGCGGACAGGCTCGGATACGCAGTATTTT.

This clonotype was detected ten times or more. V is TRBV20-1 and J is TRBJ2-3; the match to TRBD1 covers 7 bases. Germline CDR1 reads DFQATT; CDR2 reads SNEGSKA (reference sequence). The CDR3 consists of 15 residues. The V gene end was trimmed by 6 bases and the J gene end by 2 bases; junction bases not matched to a gene: 11. In DNA form, the CDR3 reads TGCAGTGCCCGATCGACAGGGAGACTCACAGATACGCAGTATTTT. Protein product: CSARSTGRLTDTQYF.

This clonotype occurred many times. The DNA is omitted, as the CDR3 cannot be located on it reliably, and the CDR3 follows TCRdb's listing. V usage is TRBV6-1 and J usage is TRBJ1-1; whether TRBD1, the table's D call, matches the DNA was not checked. The CDR3 is 14 amino acids long, termini counted. The germline CDR1 and CDR2 sequences are MNHNS and SASEGT. The CDR3 here is CASILGHQNTEAFF.

This chain connects TRBV29-1 to TRBJ2-5; TRBD1 matches at 11 bases. The J segment lost 4 bases and the V segment lost 6 bases, leaving 7 bases of the junction unmatched. The CDR3 contains 14 residues. Germline V gene sequence: CDR1 SQVTM, CDR2 ANQGSEA. CDR3: CSVAGTGGLETQYF. The CDR3 bases are TGCAGCGTCGCCGGGACAGGGGGTTTAGAGACCCAGTACTTC.

The gene calls are TRBV7-9 and TRBJ2-1; the D is unclear. The germline gives CDR1 SEHNR, CDR2 FQNEAQ (reference sequence). CDR3 length: 13 residues. V was trimmed by 4 bases and J by 8 bases, leaving 12 bases between them. This CDR3 is CASSWGKPYEQFF. The CDR3 bases are TGTGCCAGCAGCTGGGGTAAACCCTATGAGCAGTTCTTC. Looking up the rest from reference TRBV7-9 and TRBJ2-1 gives the full variable domain: DTGVSQNPRHKITKRGQNVTFRCDPISEHNRLYWYRQTLGQGPEFLTYFQNEAQLEKSRLLSDRFSAERPKGSFSTLEIQRTEQGDSAMYLCASSWGKPYEQFFGPGTRLTVL.

This clonotype was detected a few times. The chain recombines TRBV27 with TRBJ1-6; the D gene is possibly TRBD1 (6 bases). V lost 5 bases and J 10 bases, leaving 9 bases between the germline ends. The germline V gene has CDR1 MNHEY and CDR2 SMNVEV (reference sequence). The CDR3 covers 12 residues. CDR3 sequence (DNA): TGTGCCAGCAGTACAACAGGGTCACCCCTCCACTTT. Its translation is CASSTTGSPLHF.

At least ten counts were recorded for this clonotype. The chain recombines TRBV4-2 with TRBJ1-5, with D perhaps TRBD1 (6 bases). CDR3 length: 15 amino acids. V lost 0 bases and J 7 bases, leaving 13 bases between the germline ends. The germline V gene has CDR1 LGHNA and CDR2 YNFKEQ. The CDR3 region is CASSQDHGQGQPQHF. CDR3 coding DNA: TGTGCCAGCAGCCAAGATCACGGGCAGGGGCAGCCCCAGCATTTT.

The CDR3 loop is CASSLDDRGYEQYF. The CDR3 DNA reads as TGTGCCAGCAGCTTAGATGACAGGGGCTACGAGCAGTACTTC. The gene calls are TRBV7-6 and TRBJ2-7, with 8 bases fitting TRBD1. CDR3 length: 14 amino acids. Germline loops: CDR1 SGHVS, CDR2 FNYEAQ. The V and J ends lost 1 base and 3 bases, in that order; junction bases with no gene match: 2.

This clonotype came up many times. The chain uses TRBV29-1 and TRBJ2-7, with a tentative D call TRBD1 (5 bases). CDR1 is SQVTM, CDR2 ANQGSEA, per germline. The V gene lost 4 bases and the J gene lost 5 bases, with 18 bases spanning the gap. The CDR3 is 14 residues long. The CDR3 here is CSVAQSDIINEQYF. The CDR3 coding sequence is TGCAGCGTTGCCCAATCGGACATTATCAACGAGCAGTACTTC.

This clonotype appeared many times. The chain couples TRBV20-1 to TRBJ2-1, with 13 bases lining up with TRBD2. J lost 9 bases, V lost 3 bases, and 8 bases had no gene match. The CDR3 covers 15 residues. CDR1 and CDR2 (germline): DFQATT, SNEGSKA (reference sequence). For the CDR3, the DNA is TGCAGTGCTAGCCCCAGGACTAGCGGGAGTACTGAGCAGTTCTTC. Its translation: CSASPRTSGSTEQFF.

This clonotype has a count of ten or more. The chain uses TRBV18 and TRBJ1-1; a possible D gene is TRBD1 (5 bases). Germline assignment: CDR1 KGHSH and CDR2 LQKENI. The CDR3 is 16 residues long. V was clipped by 3 bases and J by 0 bases, with 14 bases between them. In nucleotides, the CDR3 is TGTGCCAGCTCACCGTCGACAGTAGGCATGAACACTGAAGCTTTCTTT. Protein: CASSPSTVGMNTEAFF.

This clonotype was observed at least ten times. The chain joins TRBV11-3 to TRBJ2-5, with TRBD1 as a possible D gene (6 bases). V was trimmed by 2 bases and J by 0 bases, leaving 13 bases between them. Germline V gene lookup returns CDR1 SGHNT and CDR2 YENEEA. This CDR3 is built from 16 residues. CDR3 sequence reads: CASSLRRTDNQETQYF. In DNA, the CDR3 is TGTGCCAGCAGCTTACGCCGGACAGACAACCAAGAGACCCAGTACTTC.

This clonotype was seen more than once but under ten times. The genes are TRBV18 and TRBJ2-6; D is unresolved. Germline CDR1 reads KGHSH; CDR2 reads LQKENI. Deletions cut 3 bases from V and 0 bases from J, with 6 bases between. The CDR3 spans 15 residues. The CDR3 reads CASSPTLSGANVLTF. Written as DNA, the CDR3 is TGTGCCAGCTCACCTACCCTCTCTGGGGCCAACGTCCTGACTTTC.

The J gene is TRBJ1-4, the V gene TRBV18; D gene uncertain. V dropped 3 bases and J dropped 9 bases, with 8 bases sitting between them. The CDR3 runs 12 residues. The germline CDR1 and CDR2 sequences are KGHSH and LQKENI. The CDR3 region has the DNA TGTGCCAGCTCACCGGCATCCAAAAAACTGTTTTTT. Its translation is CASSPASKKLFF.